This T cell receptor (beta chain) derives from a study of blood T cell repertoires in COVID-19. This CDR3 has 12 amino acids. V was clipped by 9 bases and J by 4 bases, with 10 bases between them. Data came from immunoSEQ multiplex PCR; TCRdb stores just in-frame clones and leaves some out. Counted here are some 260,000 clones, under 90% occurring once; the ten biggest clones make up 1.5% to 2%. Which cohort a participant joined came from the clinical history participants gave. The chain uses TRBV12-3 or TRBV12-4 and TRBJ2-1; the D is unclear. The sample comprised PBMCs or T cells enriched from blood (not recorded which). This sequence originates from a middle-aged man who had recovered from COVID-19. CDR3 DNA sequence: TGTGCCAGTGACGGCGGTTACAATGAGCAGTTCTTC. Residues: CASDGGYNEQFF.